The clone carrying this T cell receptor (beta chain) was seen a few times. The antigen is undetermined. Sequenced by immunoSEQ multiplex PCR; TCRdb stores in-frame clones only, minus some. Of 20,000 to 25,000 clones listed, under 75% are singletons. The V end lost 2 bases, the J end lost 0 bases, and 13 bases lay between the germline ends. The CDR3 is 16 residues long. The entry originates in a study of vaccination effects on CD4 cells after COVID-19. Points from the study as a whole: Substantial clonal contraction characterized both infection- and vaccine-induced clones late after vaccination.

Expansion of antigen-specific CD4+ T cells with viral peptide pools was carried out by the ViraFEST assay before sequencing. A roughly ten-day culture period preceded the isolation of CD4+ T cells. PCR-confirmed SARS-CoV-2 infection occurred in the person between March and December 2020. Specimen: CD4+ T cells from PBMCs cultured with a peptide pool, collected before COVID-19 vaccination. This clonotype was obtained from a human donor who had a prior SARS-CoV-2 infection. The chain is built from TRBV23-1 and TRBJ1-1, with D unclear. TRBV23-1 is marked as an open reading frame, function uncertain. This chain's CDR3 is CASSQMVRALNTEAFF. CDR3 coding DNA: TGCGCCAGCAGTCAAATGGTCCGGGCCCTGAACACTGAAGCTTTCTTT.